This T cell receptor (beta chain) was captured by sequencing in a study of T cell responses to AZD1222 COVID-19 vaccine (dated by TCRdb to the early 2020s). About the study as a whole: AZD1222 recipients whose second dose came at about 4 weeks and those whose second dose came at about 12 weeks were combined into one group, since spike-specific TCR depth and breadth did not differ between the two schedules. Trial participants were enrolled by age into subgroups of 18-55, 56-69 and 70-plus years, and about 150, 27 and 61 TCR-sequenced participants, respectively, were included in these subgroups. A total of 230 to 250 trial participants underwent TCR sequencing, of whom under 220 had received two doses of AZD1222 and 26 had received two doses of the MenACWY control vaccine. Summary of the overall study and its limitations: Vaccine-associated CD4 TCRs spanned the whole spike protein, with dominant responses in regions 160-218 and 743-854. Conclusions about previously exposed vaccinees are limited, since just five to seven AZD1222 recipients were seropositive for SARS-CoV-2 at baseline. Reportedly, almost half of the unique spike-specific TCRs recognized epitopes lying outside the regions that are mutated in the B.1.351 and B.1.1.7 variants. In the small 56-69-year group, the increase in depth fell short of significance, most likely because of low power. A significant rise in spike-specific TCR breadth and depth was observed after two AZD1222 doses relative to day 0 and relative to MenACWY recipients. Most participants were white British and females outnumbered males, and the authors suggested that clonal diversity may have been underestimated. No day 14 peak-response samples were available, so repertoires were characterized only after the peak T cell response.

The CDR3 regions of human TCRbeta chains were analyzed by immunosequencing. For the original study's pipeline: Repertoire TCRs were checked for matches against a reference library of SARS-CoV-2-specific TCRs that had been generated using the MIRA antigen-specificity platform. Breadth was defined as the fraction of unique TCRs that were SARS-CoV-2-associated, and depth was defined as the fraction of total T cells that were SARS-CoV-2-associated. Using the MIRA data, each spike-specific TCR was assigned both to the spike region to which the TCR was reactive and to a CD4 or CD8 class. Log10-transformed breadth and depth values were compared by one-way ANOVA with Sidak's multiple comparisons tests. TCRdb holds this immuneACCESS table with in-frame rearrangements only. Some clones are missing; in checked studies, unresolved V genes explain under half, and the rest has no known cause. V and J calls plus clone size are reproduced from that table; the DNA served to infer D and trimming. The sample table holds about 94,000 clones, of which 88% were seen once. The biggest ten clones account for more than 10% of the sample.

A remark on this clone: No antigen is known for it. Base qualities are not at hand, and no much larger clone is one base apart.

The CDR3 measures 13 amino acids from cysteine to phenylalanine. Only the CDR3 portion is preserved as DNA: 39 bases, with reading frame beginning at the first base. Via the germline V gene, CDR1 is SGHNT and CDR2 YENEEA. At the junction V is shortened by 5 bases and J by 7 bases; bases outside the gene matches: 4. Read against the paper, the sample's time point label means: baseline before first vaccination. Vaccinee samples were obtained from the UK trials COV001 and COV002, which included a single-blind randomized controlled phase 2/3 trial of AZD1222 (ChAdOx1 nCoV-19) in healthy adults. For TCRbeta chain sequencing, PBMC samples from trial participants were taken at day 0 and at day 28 after the second dose.

This sequence was found in an adult in good health. This specimen was peripheral blood, taken on day 0 of AZD1222 vaccination. Rearrangement joined TRBV11-3 to TRBJ2-4; TRBD1 lines up with 8 middle nucleotides. CDR3 loop: CASSRQGSNIQYF. The DNA is TGTGCCAGCAGCCGACAGGGGAGCAACATTCAGTACTTC.